The rows below give T cell receptor beta chains drawn from one sample of a study of CD8 T cells in Susac syndrome. TCRdb re-called the immunoSEQ multiplex PCR reads with MiXCR, one entry per CDR3 protein. The sample yields 40,000 to 60,000 distinct CDR3 sequences, 93% seen once. Material: CD8+ T cells from PBMCs. Receptors were obtained from a human donor with multiple sclerosis. Both conserved end residues are part of each CDR3. The D gene is left open where the match is weak. Part of the rows lack a size; the others show once, few, many or a class for expanded clones.

j_call: TRBJ2-7
clone_size: .
v_call: TRBV4-1
d_call: TRBD2
cdr3_aa: CASSQVAGGAYEQYF
cdr3_nt: TGCGCCAGCAGCCAAGTAGCGGGGGGGGCCTACGAGCAGTACTTC

j_call: TRBJ1-1
clone_size: .
v_call: TRBV20-1
d_call: TRBD1
cdr3_aa: CSARTTGESTEAFF
cdr3_nt: TGCAGTGCTAGAACCACAGGGGAGAGCACTGAAGCTTTCTTT

j_call: TRBJ2-1
clone_size: .
v_call: TRBV7-3
d_call: .
cdr3_aa: CASSLSSGGDNEQFF
cdr3_nt: TGTGCCAGCAGCTTAAGTTCAGGAGGAGATAATGAGCAGTTCTTC

j_call: TRBJ2-7
clone_size: .
v_call: TRBV4-3
d_call: .
cdr3_aa: CASSQDKREYEQYF
cdr3_nt: TGCGCCAGCAGCCAAGATAAGCGAGAGTACGAGCAGTACTTC

j_call: TRBJ2-7
clone_size: .
v_call: TRBV29-1
d_call: TRBD1
cdr3_aa: CSVELKTDRGHGYEQYF
cdr3_nt: TGCAGCGTTGAATTGAAAACCGACAGGGGGCATGGGTACGAGCAGTACTTC

j_call: TRBJ2-3
clone_size: .
v_call: TRBV27
d_call: TRBD1
cdr3_aa: CASSLWAYRGIADTQYF
cdr3_nt: TGTGCCAGCAGTTTATGGGCTTACAGGGGAATCGCAGATACGCAGTATTTT

j_call: TRBJ2-7
clone_size: .
v_call: TRBV2
d_call: TRBD1
cdr3_aa: CASSKEPGQGAYEQYF
cdr3_nt: TGTGCCAGCAGCAAGGAACCGGGACAGGGGGCCTACGAGCAGTACTTC

j_call: TRBJ1-1
clone_size: .
v_call: TRBV28
d_call: .
cdr3_aa: CASSLSGVLNTEAFF
cdr3_nt: TGTGCCAGCAGTTTATCCGGGGTCTTGAACACTGAAGCTTTCTTT

j_call: TRBJ2-7
clone_size: .
v_call: TRBV9
d_call: .
cdr3_aa: CASSVDGSPGSEQYF
cdr3_nt: TGTGCCAGCAGCGTAGATGGCAGTCCAGGGAGCGAGCAGTACTTC

j_call: TRBJ2-7
clone_size: .
v_call: TRBV4-3
d_call: .
cdr3_aa: CASSQFHKQDSSYEQYF
cdr3_nt: TGCGCCAGCAGCCAATTTCACAAACAGGACTCAAGTTACGAGCAGTACTTC

j_call: TRBJ2-1
clone_size: once
v_call: TRBV24-1
d_call: .
cdr3_aa: CATSGQPRPDEQFF
cdr3_nt: TGTGCCACCAGTGGCCAGCCCAGGCCCGATGAGCAGTTCTTC